This T cell receptor (beta chain) derives from a study of shared clonotypes between healthy human individuals. Study results and limitations: Larger estimated richness was generally seen in naive subsets than in memory subsets. Of the naive CD4 clonotypes, around 4.8% were shared across several donors. Sampling covered nothing but blood. Tissue TCR repertoires likely differ from those found in blood.

The CDR3 totals 15 residues. The V segment lost 4 bases and the J segment 3 bases; nucleotides outside the gene matches: 3. Germline-derived CDR1 and CDR2 are KGHSH and LQKENI. TCRdb keeps only in-frame clones here, not all; method: immunoSEQ multiplex PCR. The sample contains approximately 1,500,000 clones, approximately 98% of which appear only once. Splitting the CD4+ cells yielded a CD45RA+ naive subset and a CD45RA-negative memory subset. To note about this clone: Its cognate antigen is unknown.

The specimen was naive CD4+ T cells sorted from blood. Noted subset: CD45RA+ positively selected. The receptor was isolated from a man aged 30 to 45 in good health. This sequence joins TRBV18 and TRBJ2-3; 11 nucleotides match TRBD2. The CDR3 is CASSRLAGTTDTQYF. The CDR3 bases are TGTGCCAGCTCACGACTAGCGGGAACGACAGATACGCAGTATTTT.